This T cell receptor (beta chain) was observed in a study of cytomegalovirus exposure and HLA in healthy donors. General study findings and limits: Previous analysis showed most TCR beta V segments were productive about 87% or about 30% of the time. Using the classifier, cytomegalovirus status was reportedly diagnosed with high specificity and sensitivity. Cytomegalovirus-associated status was assigned to about 160 TCR beta chains.

PCR used 60 Vbeta primers and 13 Jbeta primers. This table comes from immunoSEQ multiplex PCR, and its TCRdb copy is limited to in-frame clones, with some not included. The table includes 150,000 to 200,000 clones, more than 70% detected once. After removal of 5 bases from V and 10 bases from J, the junction contained 15 bases not matched to a gene. The CDR3 consists of 16 residues. The V gene's germline CDR1 is MRHNA and CDR2 SNTAGT. On this clone itself: Antigen unknown.

Input material: PBMCs. The clonotype was recovered from a middle-aged woman in good health and CMV-seronegative. The chain combines TRBV6-4 with TRBJ2-1; 9 bases are shared with TRBD2. CDR3: CASSRLGSGRPSEQFF. The CDR3 bases are TGTGCCAGCAGTCGCTTAGGTAGCGGGAGACCCTCCGAGCAGTTCTTC.